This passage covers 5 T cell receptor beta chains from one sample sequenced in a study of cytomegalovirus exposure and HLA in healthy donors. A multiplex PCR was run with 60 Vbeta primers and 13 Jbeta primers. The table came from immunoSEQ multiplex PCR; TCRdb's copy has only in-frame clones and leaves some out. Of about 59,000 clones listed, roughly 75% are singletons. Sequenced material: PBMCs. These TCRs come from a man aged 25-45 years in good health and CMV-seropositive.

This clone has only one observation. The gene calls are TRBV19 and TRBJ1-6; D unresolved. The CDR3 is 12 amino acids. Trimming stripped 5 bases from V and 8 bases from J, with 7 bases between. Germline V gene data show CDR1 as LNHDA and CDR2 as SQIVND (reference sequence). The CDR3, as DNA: TGTGCCAGTAGTTACCGGGATTCACCCCTCCACTTT. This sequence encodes CASSYRDSPLHF.

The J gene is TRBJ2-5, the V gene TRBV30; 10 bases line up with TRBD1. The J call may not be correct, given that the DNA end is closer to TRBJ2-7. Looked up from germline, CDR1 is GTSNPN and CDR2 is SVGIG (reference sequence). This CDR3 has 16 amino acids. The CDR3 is CAWSVTGQGGRYEQYF. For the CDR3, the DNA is TGTGCCTGGAGTGTAACTGGACAGGGGGGTAGGTACGAGCAGTACTTC.

The DNA for the CDR3 is TGTGCCAGCAAGCGGGGGACCCTACGAGATACGCAGTATTTT. Protein product: CASKRGTLRDTQYF. The chain carries TRBV5-5 and TRBJ2-3, with TRBD2 matching over 8 bases. CDR1 and CDR2 (germline): SGHKS, YYEKEE (reference sequence). The V segment lost 6 bases and the J segment 5 bases; nucleotides outside the gene matches: 8. The CDR3 is made up of 14 amino acids. Full variable domain (rest looked up from reference TRBV5-5 and TRBJ2-3): DAGVTQSPTHLIKTRGQQVTLRCSPISGHKSVSWYQQVLGQGPQFIFQYYEKEERGRGNFPDRFSARQFPNYSSELNVNALLLGDSALYLCASKRGTLRDTQYFGPGTRLTVL.

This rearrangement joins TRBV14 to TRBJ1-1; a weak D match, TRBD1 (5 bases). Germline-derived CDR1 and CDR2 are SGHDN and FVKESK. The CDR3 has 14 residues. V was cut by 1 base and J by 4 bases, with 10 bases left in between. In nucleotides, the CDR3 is TGTGCCAGCAGCCAAGTTAGGGGACTCACTGAAGCTTTCTTT. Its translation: CASSQVRGLTEAFF.

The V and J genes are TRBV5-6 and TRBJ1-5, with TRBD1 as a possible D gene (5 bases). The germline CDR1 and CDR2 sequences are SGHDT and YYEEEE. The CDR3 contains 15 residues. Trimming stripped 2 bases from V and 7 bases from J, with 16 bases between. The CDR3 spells CASSFFGIRQQPQHF. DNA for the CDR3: TGTGCCAGCAGCTTTTTTGGAATCAGACAGCAGCCCCAGCATTTT. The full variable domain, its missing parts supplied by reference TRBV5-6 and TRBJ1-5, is DAGVTQSPTHLIKTRGQQVTLRCSPKSGHDTVSWYQQALGQGPQFIFQYYEEEERQRGNFPDRFSGHQFPNYSSELNVNALLLGDSALYLCASSFFGIRQQPQHFGDGTRLSIL.